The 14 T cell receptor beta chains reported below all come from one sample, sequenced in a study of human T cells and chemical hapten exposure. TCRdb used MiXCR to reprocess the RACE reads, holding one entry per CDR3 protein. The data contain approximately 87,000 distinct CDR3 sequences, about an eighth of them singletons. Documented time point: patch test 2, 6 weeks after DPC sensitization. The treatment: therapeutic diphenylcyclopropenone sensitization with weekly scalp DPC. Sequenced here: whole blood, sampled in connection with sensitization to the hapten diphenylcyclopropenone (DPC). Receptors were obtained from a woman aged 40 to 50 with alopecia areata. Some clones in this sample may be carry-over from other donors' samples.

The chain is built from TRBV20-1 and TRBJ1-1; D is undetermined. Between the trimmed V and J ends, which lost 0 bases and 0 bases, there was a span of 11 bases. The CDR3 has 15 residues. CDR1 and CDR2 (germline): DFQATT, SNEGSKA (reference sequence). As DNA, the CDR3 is TGCAGTGCTAGAGATCTAGCAGGAATGAACACTGAAGCTTTCTTT. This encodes CSARDLAGMNTEAFF.

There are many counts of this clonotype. CDR3 sequence: CASSLSSGFTEAFF. The CDR3 DNA is TGTGCCAGCAGCTTGTCTTCGGGGTTCACTGAAGCTTTCTTT. The chain joins TRBV7-9 to TRBJ1-1; D remains unclear. CDR3 length equals 14 residues. Germline V gives CDR1 SEHNR, CDR2 FQNEAQ (reference sequence). V dropped 3 bases and J dropped 4 bases, with 12 bases sitting between them.

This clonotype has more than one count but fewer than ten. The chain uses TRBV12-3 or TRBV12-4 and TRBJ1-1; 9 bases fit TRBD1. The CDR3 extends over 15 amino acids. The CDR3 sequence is CAVSRTGVPNTEAFF. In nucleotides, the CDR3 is TGTGCGGTGTCCAGGACAGGGGTTCCGAACACTGAAGCTTTCTTT.

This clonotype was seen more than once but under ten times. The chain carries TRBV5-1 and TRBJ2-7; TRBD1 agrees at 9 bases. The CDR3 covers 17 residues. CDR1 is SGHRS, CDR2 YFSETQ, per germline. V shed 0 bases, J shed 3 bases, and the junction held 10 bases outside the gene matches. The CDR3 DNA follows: TGCGCCAGCAGCTTGGACCGGGGACAGGGTACCATCTACGAGCAGTACTTC. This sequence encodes CASSLDRGQGTIYEQYF.

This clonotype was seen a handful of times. For the CDR3, the DNA is TGTGCCATCAGGCCGGGACTAGCGGGATCTAGCACAGATACGCAGTATTTT. This gives the protein CAIRPGLAGSSTDTQYF. The chain combines TRBV10-3 with TRBJ2-3; 13 bases line up with TRBD2. The V gene's germline CDR1 is ENHRY and CDR2 SYGVKD. There are 17 residues in the CDR3. V was clipped by 6 bases and J by 0 bases; unmatched bases: 6.

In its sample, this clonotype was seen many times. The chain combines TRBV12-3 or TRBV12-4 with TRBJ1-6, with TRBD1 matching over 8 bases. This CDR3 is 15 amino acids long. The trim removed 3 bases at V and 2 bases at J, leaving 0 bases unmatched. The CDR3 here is CASSLDRAYNSPLHF. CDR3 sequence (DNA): TGTGCCAGCAGTTTGGACAGGGCCTATAATTCACCCCTCCACTTT.

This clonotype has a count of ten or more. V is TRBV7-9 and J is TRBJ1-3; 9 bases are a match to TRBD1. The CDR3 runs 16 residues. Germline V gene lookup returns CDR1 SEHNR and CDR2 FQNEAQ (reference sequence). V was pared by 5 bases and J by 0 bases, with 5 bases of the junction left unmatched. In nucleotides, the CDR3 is TGTGCCAGCAGCCCCGGGACAGGGAGCTCTGGAAACACCATATATTTT. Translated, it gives CASSPGTGSSGNTIYF.

CDR3 protein: CASTPLVGISPGGYTF. In nucleotides, the CDR3 is TGTGCCAGCACTCCACTCGTGGGGATTTCCCCCGGGGGCTACACCTTC. This sequence joins TRBV27 and TRBJ1-2; D call uncertain. Trimming left V 7 bases short and J 8 bases short, with 26 bases between. Germline V lookup: CDR1 MNHEY, CDR2 SMNVEV (reference sequence). CDR3 length: 16 amino acids.

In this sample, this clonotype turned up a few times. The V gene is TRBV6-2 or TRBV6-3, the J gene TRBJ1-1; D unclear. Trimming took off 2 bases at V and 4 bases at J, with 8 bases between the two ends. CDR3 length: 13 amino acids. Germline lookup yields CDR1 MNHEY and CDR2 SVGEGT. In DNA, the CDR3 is TGTGCCAGCAGTTACGGCGCGAGCACTGAAGCTTTCTTT. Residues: CASSYGASTEAFF.

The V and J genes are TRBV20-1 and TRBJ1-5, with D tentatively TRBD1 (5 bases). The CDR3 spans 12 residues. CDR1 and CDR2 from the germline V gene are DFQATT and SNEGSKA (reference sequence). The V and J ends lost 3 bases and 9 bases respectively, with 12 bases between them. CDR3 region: CSASSGTGPQHF. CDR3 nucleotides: TGCAGTGCTAGTTCAGGCACAGGGCCCCAGCATTTT.

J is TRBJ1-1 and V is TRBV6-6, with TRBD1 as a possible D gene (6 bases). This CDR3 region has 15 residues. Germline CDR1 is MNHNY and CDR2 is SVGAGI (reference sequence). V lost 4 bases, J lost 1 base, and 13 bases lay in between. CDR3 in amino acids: CASSSRTAENTEAFF. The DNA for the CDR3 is TGTGCCAGCAGTTCCCGGACAGCCGAGAACACTGAAGCTTTCTTT.

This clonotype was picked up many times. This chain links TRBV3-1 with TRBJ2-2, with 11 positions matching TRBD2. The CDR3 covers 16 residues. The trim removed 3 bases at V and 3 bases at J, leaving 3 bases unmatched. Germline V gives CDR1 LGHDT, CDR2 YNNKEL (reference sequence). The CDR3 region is CASSQTSGAYTGELFF. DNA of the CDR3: TGTGCCAGCAGCCAGACTAGCGGGGCATACACCGGGGAGCTGTTTTTT.

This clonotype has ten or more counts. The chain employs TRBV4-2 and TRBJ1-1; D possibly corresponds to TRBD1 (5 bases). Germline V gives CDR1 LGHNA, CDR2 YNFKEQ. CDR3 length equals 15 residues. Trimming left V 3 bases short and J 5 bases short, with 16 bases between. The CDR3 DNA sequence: TGTGCCAGCAGCCAGGGGGGACGGGAGAGGACTGAAGCTTTCTTT. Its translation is CASSQGGRERTEAFF.

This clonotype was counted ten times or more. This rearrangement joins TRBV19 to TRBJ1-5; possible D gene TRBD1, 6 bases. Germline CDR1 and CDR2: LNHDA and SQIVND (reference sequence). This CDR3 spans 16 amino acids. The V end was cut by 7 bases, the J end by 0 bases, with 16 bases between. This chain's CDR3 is CASTWGRQFSNQPQHF. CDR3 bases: TGTGCCAGTACCTGGGGGCGACAGTTTAGCAATCAGCCCCAGCATTTT.